The clone carrying this T cell receptor (beta chain) was counted ten times or more. The time point denotes: blood at routine non-recurrence follow-up after resection. V lost 4 bases, J lost 0 bases, and 8 bases lay in between. The CDR3 runs to 13 residues. Germline V gene lookup returns CDR1 SGHRS and CDR2 YFSETQ. MiXCR was run by TCRdb on the 5' RACE reads, yielding one entry per CDR3 protein. This sample has 39,000 or so distinct CDR3 sequences, with about 10% found just once. This entry is derived from a study of spatial heterogeneity in lung cancer. Study summary: The authors sequenced available follow-up PBMC samples, taken a median of roughly 26 months after resection.

The chain combines TRBV5-1 with TRBJ2-7; no clear D. This TCR was recovered from a female donor with early-stage non-small cell lung cancer. The sample in question was PBMCs, obtained at follow-up. CDR3 coding DNA: TGCGCCAGCAGCCCAGACAACTCCTACGAGCAGTACTTC. Translation gives CASSPDNSYEQYF.